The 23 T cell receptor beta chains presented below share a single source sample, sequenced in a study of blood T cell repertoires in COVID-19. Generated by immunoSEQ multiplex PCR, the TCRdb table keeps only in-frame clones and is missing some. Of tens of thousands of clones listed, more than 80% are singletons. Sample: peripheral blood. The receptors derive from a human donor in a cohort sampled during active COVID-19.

CDR3 coding DNA: TGTGCCAGCAGCACGAGGCACACCGGGGAGCTGTTTTTT. This translates into CASSTRHTGELFF. The chain has TRBV27 and TRBJ2-2; D not certain. Germline V lookup: CDR1 MNHEY, CDR2 SMNVEV (reference sequence). The V end was cut by 6 bases, the J end by 3 bases, with 8 bases between. This CDR3 has 13 amino acids.

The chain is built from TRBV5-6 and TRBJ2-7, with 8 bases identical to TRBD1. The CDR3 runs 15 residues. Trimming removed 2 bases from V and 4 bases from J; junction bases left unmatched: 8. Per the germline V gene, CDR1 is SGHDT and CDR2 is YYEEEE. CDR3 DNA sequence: TGTGCCAGCAGCTTCCGACAGGGGCGAGCGTACGAGCAGTACTTC. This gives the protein CASSFRQGRAYEQYF.

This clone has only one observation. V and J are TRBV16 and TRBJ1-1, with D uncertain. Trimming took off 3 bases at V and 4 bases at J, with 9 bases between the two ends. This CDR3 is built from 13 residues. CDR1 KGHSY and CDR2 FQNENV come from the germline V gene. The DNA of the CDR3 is TGTGCCAGCAGCCAGAGGCAAGGCACTGAAGCTTTCTTT. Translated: CASSQRQGTEAFF.

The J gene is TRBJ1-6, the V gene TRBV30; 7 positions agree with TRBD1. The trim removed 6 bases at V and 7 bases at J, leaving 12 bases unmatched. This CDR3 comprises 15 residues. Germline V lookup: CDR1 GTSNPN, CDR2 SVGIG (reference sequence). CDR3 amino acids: CACAPPGQLNSPLHF. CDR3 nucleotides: TGTGCCTGTGCACCCCCGGGACAGCTCAATTCACCCCTCCACTTT.

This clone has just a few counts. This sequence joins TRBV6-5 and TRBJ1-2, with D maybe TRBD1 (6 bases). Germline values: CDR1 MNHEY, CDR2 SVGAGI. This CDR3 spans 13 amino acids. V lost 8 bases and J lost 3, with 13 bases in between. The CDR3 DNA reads TGTGCCAGCGGGGGCAAAGCCTACTATGGCTACACCTTC. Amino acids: CASGGKAYYGYTF.

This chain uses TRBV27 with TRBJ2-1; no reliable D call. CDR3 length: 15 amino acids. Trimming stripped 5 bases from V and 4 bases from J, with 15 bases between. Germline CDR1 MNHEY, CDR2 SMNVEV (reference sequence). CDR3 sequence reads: CASSPLWRQYNEQFF. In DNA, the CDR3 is TGTGCCAGCAGTCCTCTATGGCGGCAGTACAATGAGCAGTTCTTC.

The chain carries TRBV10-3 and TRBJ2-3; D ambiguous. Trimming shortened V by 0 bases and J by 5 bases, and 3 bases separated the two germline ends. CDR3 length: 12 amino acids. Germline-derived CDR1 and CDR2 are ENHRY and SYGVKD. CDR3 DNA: TGTGCCATCAGTGAGTCGAGAGATACGCAGTATTTT. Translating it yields CAISESRDTQYF.

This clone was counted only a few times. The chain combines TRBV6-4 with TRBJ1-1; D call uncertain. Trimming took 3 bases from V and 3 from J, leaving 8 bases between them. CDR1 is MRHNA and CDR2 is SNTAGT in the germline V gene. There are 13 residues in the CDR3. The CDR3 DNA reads TGTGCCAGCAGTGATTACCGGTACACTGAAGCTTTCTTT. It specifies CASSDYRYTEAFF.

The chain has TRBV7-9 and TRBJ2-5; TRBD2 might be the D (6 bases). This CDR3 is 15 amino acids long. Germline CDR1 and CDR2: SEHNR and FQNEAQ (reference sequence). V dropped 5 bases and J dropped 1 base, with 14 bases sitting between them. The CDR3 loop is CASSLSAGPQETQYF. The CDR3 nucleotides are TGTGCCAGCAGCCTGTCGGCGGGGCCCCAAGAGACCCAGTACTTC. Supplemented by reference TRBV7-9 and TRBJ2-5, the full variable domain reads DTGVSQNPRHKITKRGQNVTFRCDPISEHNRLYWYRQTLGQGPEFLTYFQNEAQLEKSRLLSDRFSAERPKGSFSTLEIQRTEQGDSAMYLCASSLSAGPQETQYFGPGTRLLVL.

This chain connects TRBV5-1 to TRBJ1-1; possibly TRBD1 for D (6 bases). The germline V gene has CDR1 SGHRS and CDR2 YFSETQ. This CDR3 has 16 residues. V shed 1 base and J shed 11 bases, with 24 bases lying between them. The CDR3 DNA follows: TGCGCCAGCAGCTTGATCCCGTTAGGGGGGGCCCTGGCTGCTTTCTTT. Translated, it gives CASSLIPLGGALAAFF. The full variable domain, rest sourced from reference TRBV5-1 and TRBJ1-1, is KAGVTQTPRYLIKTRGQQVTLSCSPISGHRSVSWYQQTPGQGLQFLFEYFSETQRNKGNFPGRFSGRQFSNSRSEMNVSTLELGDSALYLCASSLIPLGGALAAFFGQGTRLTVV.

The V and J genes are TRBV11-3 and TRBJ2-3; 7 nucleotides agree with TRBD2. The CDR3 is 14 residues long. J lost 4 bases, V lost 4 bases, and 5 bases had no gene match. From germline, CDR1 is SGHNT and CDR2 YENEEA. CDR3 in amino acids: CASSSARGADTQYF. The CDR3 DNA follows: TGTGCCAGCAGCTCGGCCCGGGGGGCAGATACGCAGTATTTT.

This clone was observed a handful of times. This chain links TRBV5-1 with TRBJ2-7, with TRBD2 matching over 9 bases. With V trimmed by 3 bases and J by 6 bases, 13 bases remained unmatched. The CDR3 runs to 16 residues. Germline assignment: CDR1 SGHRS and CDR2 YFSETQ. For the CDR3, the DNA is TGCGCCAGCAGCTCCGGGATAGCGGGAGTTCAGGGCGAGCAGTACTTC. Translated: CASSSGIAGVQGEQYF.

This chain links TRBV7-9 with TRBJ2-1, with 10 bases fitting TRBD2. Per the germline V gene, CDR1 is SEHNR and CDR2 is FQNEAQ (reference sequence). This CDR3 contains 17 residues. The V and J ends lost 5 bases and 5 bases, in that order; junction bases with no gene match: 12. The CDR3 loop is CASSDRAGGPRNNEQFF. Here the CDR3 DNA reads TGTGCCAGCAGCGACAGAGCGGGAGGGCCTAGGAACAATGAGCAGTTCTTC.

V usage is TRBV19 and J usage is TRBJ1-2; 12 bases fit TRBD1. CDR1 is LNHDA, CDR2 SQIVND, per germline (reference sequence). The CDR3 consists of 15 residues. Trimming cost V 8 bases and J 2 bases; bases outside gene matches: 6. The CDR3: CASRSGTGGNYGYTF. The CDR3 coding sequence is TGTGCCAGTCGCAGTGGGACAGGGGGCAACTATGGCTACACCTTC.

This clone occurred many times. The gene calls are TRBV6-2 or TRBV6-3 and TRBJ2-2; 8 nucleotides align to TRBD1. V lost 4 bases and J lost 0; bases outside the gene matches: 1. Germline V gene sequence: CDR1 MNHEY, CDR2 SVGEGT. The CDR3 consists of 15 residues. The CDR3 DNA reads TGTGCCAGCAGTTGGACAGGGACGAACACCGGGGAGCTGTTTTTT. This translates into CASSWTGTNTGELFF.

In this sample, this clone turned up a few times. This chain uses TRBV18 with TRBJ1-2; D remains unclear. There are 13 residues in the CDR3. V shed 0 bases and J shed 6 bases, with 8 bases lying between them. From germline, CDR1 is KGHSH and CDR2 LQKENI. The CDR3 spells CASSPPAGDGYTF. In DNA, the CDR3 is TGTGCCAGCTCACCACCAGCCGGGGATGGCTACACCTTC. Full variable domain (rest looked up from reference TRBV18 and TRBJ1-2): NAGVMQNPRHLVRRRGQEARLRCSPMKGHSHVYWYRQLPEEGLKFMVYLQKENIIDESGMPKERFSAEFPKEGPSILRIQQVVRGDSAAYFCASSPPAGDGYTFGSGTRLTVV.

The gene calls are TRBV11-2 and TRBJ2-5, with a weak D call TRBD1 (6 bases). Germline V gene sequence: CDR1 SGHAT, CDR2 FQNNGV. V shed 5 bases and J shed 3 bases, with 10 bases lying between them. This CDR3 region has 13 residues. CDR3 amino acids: CASSPGVEETQYF. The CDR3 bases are TGTGCCAGCAGCCCAGGGGTGGAAGAGACCCAGTACTTC.

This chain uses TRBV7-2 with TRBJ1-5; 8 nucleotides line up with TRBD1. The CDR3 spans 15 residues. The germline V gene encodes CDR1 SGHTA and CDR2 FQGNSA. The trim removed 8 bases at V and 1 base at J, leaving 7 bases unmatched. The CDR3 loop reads CASARGQGSNQPQHF. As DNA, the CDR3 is TGTGCCAGCGCAAGAGGACAGGGAAGCAATCAGCCCCAGCATTTT.

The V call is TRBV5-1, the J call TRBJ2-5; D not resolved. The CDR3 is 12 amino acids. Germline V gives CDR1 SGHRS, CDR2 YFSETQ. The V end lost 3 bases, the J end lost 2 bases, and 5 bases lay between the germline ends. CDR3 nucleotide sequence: TGCGCCAGCAGCTCATCACAAGAGACCCAGTACTTC. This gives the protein CASSSSQETQYF. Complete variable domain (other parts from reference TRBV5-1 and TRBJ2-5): KAGVTQTPRYLIKTRGQQVTLSCSPISGHRSVSWYQQTPGQGLQFLFEYFSETQRNKGNFPGRFSGRQFSNSRSEMNVSTLELGDSALYLCASSSSQETQYFGPGTRLLVL.

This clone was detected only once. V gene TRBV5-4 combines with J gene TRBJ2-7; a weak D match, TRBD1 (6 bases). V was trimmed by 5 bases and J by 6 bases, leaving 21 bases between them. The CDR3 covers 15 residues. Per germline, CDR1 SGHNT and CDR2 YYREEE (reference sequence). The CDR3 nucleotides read TGTGCCAGCAGTCGTCCTCCGGCAGGGGCTGGCGAGCAGTACTTC. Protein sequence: CASSRPPAGAGEQYF. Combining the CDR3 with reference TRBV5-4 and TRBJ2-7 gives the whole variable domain ETGVTQSPTHLIKTRGQQVTLRCSSQSGHNTVSWYQQALGQGPQFIFQYYREEENGRGNFPPRFSGLQFPNYSSELNVNALELDDSALYLCASSRPPAGAGEQYFGPGTRLTVT.

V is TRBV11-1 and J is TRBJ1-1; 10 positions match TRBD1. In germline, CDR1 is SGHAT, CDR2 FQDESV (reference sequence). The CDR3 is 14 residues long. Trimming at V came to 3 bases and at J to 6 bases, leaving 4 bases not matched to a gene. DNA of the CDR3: TGTGCCAGCAGCTTCCCTGACAGGGGGCCTGAAGCTTTCTTT. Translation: CASSFPDRGPEAFF.

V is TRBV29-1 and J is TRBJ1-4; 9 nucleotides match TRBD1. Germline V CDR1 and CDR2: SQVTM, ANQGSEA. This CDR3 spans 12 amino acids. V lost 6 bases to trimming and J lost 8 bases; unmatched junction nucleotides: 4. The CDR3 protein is CSVRDREEKLFF. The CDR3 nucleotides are TGCAGCGTCCGGGACAGGGAAGAAAAACTGTTTTTT.

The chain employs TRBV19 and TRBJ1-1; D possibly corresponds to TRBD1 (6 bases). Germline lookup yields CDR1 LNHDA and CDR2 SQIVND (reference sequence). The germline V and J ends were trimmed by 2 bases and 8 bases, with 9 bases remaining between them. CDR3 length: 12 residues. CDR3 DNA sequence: TGTGCCAGTAGTATACAAGGGACAGAAGCTTTCTTT. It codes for CASSIQGTEAFF.